These 6 T cell receptor beta chains were all obtained from the same sample, sequenced in a study of blood T cell repertoires in COVID-19. The assay was immunoSEQ multiplex PCR, and TCRdb's table has in-frame clones only and misses some. The table lists some 400,000 clones, almost 90% of them singletons. Specimen: peripheral blood. Receptor source: a man between 18 and 35 years old with active or convalescent COVID-19.

V is TRBV28 and J is TRBJ2-5; 12 positions agree with TRBD1. CDR3 length: 14 residues. CDR1 and CDR2 (germline): MDHEN, SYDVKM. Trimming cost V 6 bases and J 4 bases; bases outside gene matches: 3. This chain's CDR3 is CASRGGQGAETQYF. DNA of the CDR3: TGTGCCAGCAGGGGGGGACAGGGGGCAGAGACCCAGTACTTC. Drawing the rest from reference TRBV28 and TRBJ2-5, the complete variable domain is DVKVTQSSRYLVKRTGEKVFLECVQDMDHENMFWYRQDPGLGLRLIYFSYDVKMKEKGDIPEGYSVSREKKERFSLILESASTNQTSMYLCASRGGQGAETQYFGPGTRLLVL.

V and J are TRBV7-2 and TRBJ1-1; no firm D call. Trimming took 4 bases from V and 1 from J, leaving 10 bases between them. From germline, CDR1 is SGHTA and CDR2 FQGNSA. The CDR3 is made up of 14 amino acids. CDR3 amino acids: CASSSLSWNTEAFF. The CDR3 DNA is TGTGCCAGCAGCTCCCTCTCGTGGAACACTGAAGCTTTCTTT.

The J gene is TRBJ2-5, the V gene TRBV6-2 or TRBV6-3; D not certain. The CDR3 spans 12 residues. The germline gives CDR1 MNHEY, CDR2 SVGEGT. Trimming removed 6 bases from V and 4 bases from J, with 9 bases in between. CDR3 sequence: CASSRPRETQYF. CDR3 sequence (DNA): TGTGCCAGCAGCCGTCCCCGAGAGACCCAGTACTTC.

This clone was counted at least ten times. V usage is TRBV7-9 and J usage is TRBJ1-4, with 9 bases aligning to TRBD1. The germline gives CDR1 SEHNR, CDR2 FQNEAQ (reference sequence). The trim removed 5 bases at V and 7 bases at J, leaving 11 bases unmatched. The CDR3 is 16 residues long. As DNA, the CDR3 is TGTGCCAGCAGCCACAACTCCGGGACAGGGTCTGAAAAACTGTTTTTT. It translates to CASSHNSGTGSEKLFF.

This chain uses TRBV9 with TRBJ1-4; D is unclear. V was clipped by 0 bases and J by 0 bases, with 3 bases between them. CDR3 length equals 14 residues. The germline gives CDR1 SGDLS, CDR2 YYNGEE. CDR3 protein: CASSVVATNEKLFF. The CDR3 nucleotides are TGTGCCAGCAGCGTAGTCGCAACTAATGAAAAACTGTTTTTT.

A few counts support this clone. The V and J genes are TRBV7-6 and TRBJ1-2; 7 bases match TRBD1. The germline V gene encodes CDR1 SGHVS and CDR2 FNYEAQ. This CDR3 is built from 14 residues. Trimming cost V 4 bases and J 2 bases; bases outside gene matches: 4. The CDR3 loop reads CASSSGQPNYGYTF. CDR3 bases: TGTGCCAGCAGCTCGGGACAGCCCAACTATGGCTACACCTTC.